One and the same sample provided the 25 T cell receptor beta chains below, sequenced in a study of blood T cell repertoires in COVID-19. Method: immunoSEQ multiplex PCR; TCRdb's copy keeps in-frame clones and lacks some. The sample includes around 200,000 clones, 85% to 90% of them seen just once. The sample taken for sequencing was peripheral blood. These receptors all come from a man in his fifties with acute or convalescent COVID-19.

The chain has TRBV7-9 and TRBJ2-7; tentative D call: TRBD1 (6 bases). The V end lost 5 bases, the J end lost 2 bases, and 16 bases lay between the germline ends. The CDR3 runs to 15 residues. CDR1 is SEHNR, CDR2 FQNEAQ, per germline (reference sequence). CDR3 sequence reads: CASSPDSFRPYEQYF. The CDR3 DNA reads as TGTGCCAGCAGCCCGGACAGTTTCCGACCCTACGAGCAGTACTTC.

The chain links TRBV9 to TRBJ1-3; no clear D gene. CDR3 length equals 13 residues. The germline V gene has CDR1 SGDLS and CDR2 YYNGEE. Trimming cost V 0 bases and J 4 bases, with 5 bases left between them. The CDR3 region has the DNA TGTGCCAGCAGCGTAGCGGGGGGAAACACCATATATTTT. This sequence encodes CASSVAGGNTIYF.

This chain joins TRBV18 and TRBJ2-5; D remains ambiguous. Trimming pared 0 bases from V and 4 bases from J, leaving 9 bases between. CDR3 size: 14 residues. Germline CDR1 reads KGHSH; CDR2 reads LQKENI. CDR3 protein: CASSPPRPRETQYF. DNA of the CDR3: TGTGCCAGCTCACCACCTAGGCCTAGAGAGACCCAGTACTTC.

The rearrangement links TRBV7-7 to TRBJ2-2, with 7 positions matching TRBD2. V was clipped by 5 bases and J by 7 bases; unmatched bases: 10. The CDR3 is 15 amino acids. Germline values: CDR1 SSHAT, CDR2 FNYEAQ (reference sequence). Here the CDR3 DNA reads TGTGCCAGCAGCCTGGGGGGGAGTGGAGTCGGGGAGCTGTTTTTT. It yields the protein CASSLGGSGVGELFF.

This chain connects TRBV11-2 to TRBJ1-4, with a weak D call TRBD1 (6 bases). The V gene's germline CDR1 is SGHAT and CDR2 FQNNGV. The CDR3 runs to 16 residues. V lost 5 bases to trimming and J lost 0 bases, with 13 bases between them. CDR3 region: CASSPRQGPTNEKLFF. The DNA of the CDR3 is TGTGCCAGCAGCCCACGGCAGGGGCCAACTAATGAAAAACTGTTTTTT.

V usage is TRBV7-9 and J usage is TRBJ2-7; 11 bases are shared with TRBD2. V trimming: 4 bases; J trimming: 4 bases; junction bases outside the gene matches: 6. This CDR3 region has 15 residues. Germline loops: CDR1 SEHNR, CDR2 FQNEAQ (reference sequence). DNA for the CDR3: TGTGCCAGCAGCTCCCCCGGGACTAGCGGATACGAGCAGTACTTC. It is translated as CASSSPGTSGYEQYF.

Only a few counts were recorded for this clone. CDR3 residues: CASSDPRQETQYF. CDR3 nucleotides: TGTGCCAGCAGTGACCCCAGGCAAGAGACCCAGTACTTC. The V and J genes are TRBV25-1 and TRBJ2-5; no definite D call. CDR1 MGHDK and CDR2 SYGVNS come from the germline V gene. V was shortened by 3 bases and J by 2 bases, with 7 bases between the two germline ends. CDR3 length equals 13 residues.

The chain links TRBV2 to TRBJ1-5; 7 nucleotides match TRBD1. The CDR3 is 16 residues long. Germline V gene sequence: CDR1 SNHLY, CDR2 FYNNEI. With V trimmed by 3 bases and J by 3 bases, 8 bases remained unmatched. This CDR3 reads CASSDLSGTANQPQHF. The CDR3 nucleotides read TGTGCCAGCAGTGATCTGAGTGGGACAGCCAATCAGCCCCAGCATTTT.

This chain joins TRBV4-1 and TRBJ1-5; 11 bases are shared with TRBD1. Germline CDR1 reads MGHRA; CDR2 reads YSYEKL. The CDR3 totals 16 residues. V gave up 4 bases and J gave up 4 bases; unmatched junction bases: 6. This chain's CDR3 is CASSRGQGEVNQPQHF. In DNA, the CDR3 is TGCGCCAGCAGCCGGGGACAGGGGGAAGTAAATCAGCCCCAGCATTTT.

This clone was counted a few times. The rearrangement joins TRBV15 to TRBJ2-7, with a possible D match to TRBD1 (6 bases). The ends were cut back, 5 bases at V and 6 bases at J, with 17 bases in the middle. Germline V gives CDR1 LNHNV, CDR2 YYDKDF (reference sequence). This CDR3 has 14 residues. The CDR3: CATSEQGMGSEQYF. The CDR3 DNA sequence: TGTGCCACCAGCGAACAGGGAATGGGTAGCGAGCAGTACTTC.

This chain connects TRBV2 to TRBJ1-1; no clear D. CDR1 and CDR2 from the germline V gene are SNHLY and FYNNEI. The CDR3 spans 14 residues. V was pared by 3 bases and J by 1 base, with 9 bases between. Here the CDR3 reads CASSDLSSNTEAFF. The CDR3 DNA sequence: TGTGCCAGCAGTGATCTGTCTTCGAACACTGAAGCTTTCTTT. The full variable domain, rest sourced from reference TRBV2 and TRBJ1-1, is EPEVTQTPSHQVTQMGQEVILRCVPISNHLYFYWYRQILGQKVEFLVSFYNNEISEKSEIFDDQFSVERPDGSNFTLKIRSTKLEDSAMYFCASSDLSSNTEAFFGQGTRLTVV.

This chain links TRBV6-1 with TRBJ2-3, with D possibly being TRBD2 (5 bases). The V and J ends lost 3 bases and 4 bases respectively, with 14 bases between them. This CDR3 spans 15 amino acids. CDR1 and CDR2 (germline): MNHNS, SASEGT. CDR3 residues: CASSEVSAGADTQYF. The CDR3 DNA reads TGTGCCAGCAGTGAGGTTAGCGCGGGCGCAGATACGCAGTATTTT.

This chain uses TRBV5-1 with TRBJ2-7; 8 positions match TRBD2. J lost 2 bases, V lost 0 bases, and 7 bases had no gene match. Germline CDR1 is SGHRS and CDR2 is YFSETQ. The CDR3 is made up of 16 amino acids. CDR3 DNA sequence: TGCGCCAGCAGCTTGGCCGGGACTAGAACTACCTACGAGCAGTACTTC. Translated: CASSLAGTRTTYEQYF. The full variable domain, its missing parts supplied by reference TRBV5-1 and TRBJ2-7, is KAGVTQTPRYLIKTRGQQVTLSCSPISGHRSVSWYQQTPGQGLQFLFEYFSETQRNKGNFPGRFSGRQFSNSRSEMNVSTLELGDSALYLCASSLAGTRTTYEQYFGPGTRLTVT.

The chain couples TRBV19 to TRBJ2-1; maybe TRBD1 (5 bases). The V gene lost 3 bases and the J gene lost 3 bases, with 9 bases spanning the gap. The CDR3 totals 14 residues. CDR1 is LNHDA and CDR2 is SQIVND in the germline V gene (reference sequence). CDR3 region: CASSIGADYNEQFF. The CDR3 DNA follows: TGTGCCAGTAGTATTGGGGCAGACTACAATGAGCAGTTCTTC.

The chain carries TRBV19 and TRBJ1-5; 11 bases align to TRBD1. The CDR3 is made up of 15 amino acids. The germline V gene has CDR1 LNHDA and CDR2 SQIVND (reference sequence). Losses at the gene ends were 6 bases for V and 5 bases for J; bases not matched to a gene: 6. The CDR3 bases are TGTGCCAGTAGACCGGGACAGGGGGAGGATCAGCCCCAGCATTTT. Translated, it gives CASRPGQGEDQPQHF.

The rearrangement joins TRBV18 to TRBJ2-7, with TRBD2 as a possible D gene (5 bases). The ends were cut back, 0 bases at V and 0 bases at J, with 15 bases in the middle. This CDR3 region has 17 residues. CDR1 and CDR2 (germline): KGHSH, LQKENI. For the CDR3, the DNA is TGTGCCAGCTCACCACCTGGCGGGCAGCTCAGCTCCTACGAGCAGTACTTC. Protein product: CASSPPGGQLSSYEQYF.

The chain has TRBV29-1 and TRBJ1-2; tentatively, D is TRBD1 (6 bases). This CDR3 spans 15 amino acids. V was shortened by 4 bases and J by 4 bases, with 19 bases between the two germline ends. Germline CDR1 SQVTM, CDR2 ANQGSEA. This chain's CDR3 is CSVGGTPGEGYGYTF. The DNA of the CDR3 is TGCAGCGTTGGGGGGACCCCAGGGGAAGGCTATGGCTACACCTTC.

The V and J genes are TRBV27 and TRBJ1-2, with 7 bases matching TRBD1. J lost 5 bases, V lost 9 bases, and 9 bases had no gene match. Per the germline V gene, CDR1 is MNHEY and CDR2 is SMNVEV (reference sequence). The CDR3 sequence is 13 residues long. The CDR3 is CARRQGDCYGYTF. CDR3 nucleotide sequence: TGTGCCAGGAGACAGGGAGATTGTTATGGCTACACCTTC.

The CDR3 protein is CASSYSSGASTDTQYF. The CDR3 bases are TGTGCCAGCAGTTACAGTAGCGGGGCTTCCACAGATACGCAGTATTTT. The chain couples TRBV6-5 to TRBJ2-3; 8 nucleotides match TRBD2. The germline V gene has CDR1 MNHEY and CDR2 SVGAGI. V was pared by 2 bases and J by 2 bases, with 6 bases of the junction left unmatched. The CDR3 loop spans 16 amino acids.

The chain is built from TRBV6-1 and TRBJ2-1, with 11 bases that match TRBD2. Germline assignment: CDR1 MNHNS and CDR2 SASEGT. The junction had 8 bases not matched to a gene; V was cut back by 3 bases and J by 4 bases. This CDR3 has 17 amino acids. Here the CDR3 DNA reads TGTGCCAGCAGTGATCAGCTGGGACTAGCGGAATACAATGAGCAGTTCTTC. It codes for CASSDQLGLAEYNEQFF.

This chain connects TRBV5-1 to TRBJ1-2, with D unresolved. This CDR3 is 14 amino acids long. The V gene lost 0 bases and the J gene lost 0 bases, with 6 bases spanning the gap. The germline V gene encodes CDR1 SGHRS and CDR2 YFSETQ. In DNA, the CDR3 is TGCGCCAGCAGCTTGGACCCAGCTAACTATGGCTACACCTTC. It encodes CASSLDPANYGYTF.

This chain joins TRBV6-4 and TRBJ2-1; possibly TRBD1 for D (6 bases). V gave up 6 bases and J gave up 8 bases, with 17 bases separating them. The V gene's germline CDR1 is MRHNA and CDR2 SNTAGT. This CDR3 is 14 amino acids long. CDR3 bases: TGTGCCAGCAGGGGGTCGGGCAGGGGCGATGAGCAGTTCTTC. It yields the protein CASRGSGRGDEQFF.

The chain joins TRBV5-1 to TRBJ2-5; a possible D gene is TRBD1 (6 bases). This CDR3 region has 14 residues. The germline V gene has CDR1 SGHRS and CDR2 YFSETQ. V shed 4 bases and J shed 5 bases, with 15 bases lying between them. Here the CDR3 reads CASSKQGSMETQYF. The CDR3 DNA is TGCGCCAGCAGCAAACAGGGTTCGATGGAGACCCAGTACTTC.

This clone was found a few times. V usage is TRBV5-4 and J usage is TRBJ2-3; TRBD2 might be the D (6 bases). This CDR3 has 13 residues. The V end lost 3 bases, the J end lost 4 bases, and 9 bases lay between the germline ends. Germline V gene data show CDR1 as SGHNT and CDR2 as YYREEE (reference sequence). Here the CDR3 reads CASSYPGADTQYF. As DNA, the CDR3 is TGTGCCAGCAGCTACCCGGGGGCAGATACGCAGTATTTT.

This clone was picked up a small number of times. As DNA, the CDR3 is TGCGCCAGCAGCTTCATGAGCACTGGTGATTCACCCCTCCACTTT. Protein product: CASSFMSTGDSPLHF. V is TRBV5-1 and J is TRBJ1-6; no firm D call. CDR1 is SGHRS and CDR2 is YFSETQ in the germline V gene. The V end lost 2 bases, the J end lost 8 bases, and 14 bases lay between the germline ends. The CDR3 totals 15 residues.